The clone carrying this TCR beta chain was counted a single time. Only in-frame clones appear in the TCRdb table, and some are missing; sequencing was by immunoSEQ multiplex PCR. The sample contains tens of thousands of clones, 70% of which appear only once. The sample belongs to a study of T cell clones after liver transplantation. Study information: Samples came from ITN030ST, which attempted immunosuppression withdrawal within 2 years of liver transplantation.

The CDR3 contains 11 residues. Germline CDR1 and CDR2: DFQATT and SNEGSKA (reference sequence). The V and J ends lost 6 bases and 8 bases respectively, with 11 bases between them. The rearrangement links TRBV20-1 to TRBJ2-1; D is unresolved. The source was CD4+ T cells from blood, collected at the approximately 15-month timepoint. The sequence was obtained from a human patient who received a liver transplant. Some T cells may have come from the graft donor. CDR3 protein: CSASPADEQFF. CDR3 bases: TGCAGTGCCTCCCCTGCGGATGAGCAGTTCTTC.